This TCR beta chain was identified in a study of cytomegalovirus exposure and HLA in healthy donors. Study observations and caveats: Association of a missense DCLRE1C variant with TCR beta V- and J-gene trimming was reported in a later analysis. Later analysis placed DRB1 highest and HLA-C lowest in TCR association rates, which differed by HLA locus.

Note on this clone: No antigen is known for it.

CDR1 is KGHSH and CDR2 is LQKENI in the germline V gene. The CDR3 has 15 amino acids. Trimming removed 3 bases from V and 7 bases from J, with 18 bases in between. PCR employed 60 Vbeta and 13 Jbeta primers. Only in-frame clones appear in the TCRdb table, and some are missing; sequencing was by immunoSEQ multiplex PCR. The sample has more than 90,000 clones; 79% are singletons. The TCR sequence derives from a woman aged 18-29 years in good health and CMV-seropositive. The material sequenced was PBMCs. The V and J genes are TRBV18 and TRBJ1-2, with D maybe TRBD1 (6 bases). The CDR3 DNA sequence: TGTGCCAGCTCACCTAACGGGCAGGGGTCCCTTGGCTACACCTTC. Encoded protein: CASSPNGQGSLGYTF. The complete variable domain, with remaining parts taken from reference TRBV18 and TRBJ1-2, reads NAGVMQNPRHLVRRRGQEARLRCSPMKGHSHVYWYRQLPEEGLKFMVYLQKENIIDESGMPKERFSAEFPKEGPSILRIQQVVRGDSAAYFCASSPNGQGSLGYTFGSGTRLTVV.